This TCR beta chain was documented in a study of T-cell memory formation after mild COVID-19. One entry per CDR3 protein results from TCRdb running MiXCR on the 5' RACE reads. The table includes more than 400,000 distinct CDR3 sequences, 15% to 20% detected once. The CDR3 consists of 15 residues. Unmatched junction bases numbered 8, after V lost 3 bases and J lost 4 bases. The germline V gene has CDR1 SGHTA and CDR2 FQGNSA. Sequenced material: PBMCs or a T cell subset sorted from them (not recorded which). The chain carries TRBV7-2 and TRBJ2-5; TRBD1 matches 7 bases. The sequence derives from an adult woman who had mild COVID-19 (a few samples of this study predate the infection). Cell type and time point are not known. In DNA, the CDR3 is TGTGCCAGCAGCTTTTCGACAGGGTCGGGAGAGACCCAGTACTTC. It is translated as CASSFSTGSGETQYF. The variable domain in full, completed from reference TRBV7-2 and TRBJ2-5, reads GAGVSQSPSNKVTEKGKDVELRCDPISGHTALYWYRQSLGQGLEFLIYFQGNSAPDKSGLPSDRFSAERTGGSVSTLTIQRTQQEDSAVYLCASSFSTGSGETQYFGPGTRLLVL.